The 25 T cell receptor beta chains in this list originate from one sample, sequenced in a study of CD8 T cells in ankylosing spondylitis (dated by TCRdb to 2016 to 2017). Study-wide conclusions, independent of this receptor: Blood from ankylosing spondylitis patients appeared to be characterized by a TCR beta motif made up of under ten highly homologous amino acid variants.

The library was produced with 5' RACE. The listed sequencing device is Illumina HiSeq 2500. Starting from the raw public reads, TCRdb applied fastp trimming at Q25, assembled clones with MiXCR and retained in-frame beta chains. CDR3 protein sequences are deduplicated, and each keeps its most common genes and DNA. Present in this sample are 800,000 to 900,000 distinct CDR3 sequences, approximately 12% of which were seen just once. About 0.5% of the sample is taken by the ten largest. Their target antigens are unknown. The specimen sequenced was blood, either unsorted or a sorted T cell fraction (not recorded which). These receptors all come from a male donor with ankylosing spondylitis.

The rearrangement links TRBV29-1 to TRBJ2-5, with 9 bases aligning to TRBD2. With V trimmed by 6 bases and J by 5 bases, 10 bases remained unmatched. Germline CDR1 and CDR2: SQVTM and ANQGSEA. The CDR3 loop spans 14 amino acids. As DNA, the CDR3 is TGCAGCGTCCCAATAGCGGGAGTAAGGGAGACCCAGTACTTC. This gives the protein CSVPIAGVRETQYF.

This clonotype was counted between two and nine times. This sequence joins TRBV6-5 and TRBJ1-1; maybe TRBD1 (5 bases). Between the trimmed V and J ends, which lost 4 bases and 3 bases, there was a span of 15 bases. The CDR3 extends over 15 amino acids. CDR1 and CDR2 from the germline V gene are MNHEY and SVGAGI. The CDR3 DNA reads TGTGCCAGCAGTTTGACAGCGTTTCCGTACACTGAAGCTTTCTTT. Translation gives CASSLTAFPYTEAFF.

The rearrangement uses TRBV6-5 and TRBJ1-2; D may be TRBD1 (5 bases). Germline lookup yields CDR1 MNHEY and CDR2 SVGAGI. The CDR3 runs 17 residues. V lost 0 bases and J 6 bases, leaving 20 bases between the germline ends. This chain's CDR3 is CASSYSMMYRKGHGYTF. In nucleotides, the CDR3 is TGTGCCAGCAGTTACTCGATGATGTACAGGAAGGGGCATGGCTACACCTTC.

The chain joins TRBV6-1 to TRBJ2-5; D remains ambiguous. The CDR3 consists of 15 residues. V gave up 5 bases and J gave up 4 bases, with 17 bases separating them. The germline V gene encodes CDR1 MNHNS and CDR2 SASEGT. This CDR3 is CASSLTDTRRETQYF. CDR3 nucleotides: TGTGCCAGCAGTCTGACCGATACCCGTCGAGAGACCCAGTACTTC.

The CDR3 loop reads CSARAGISPLHF. CDR3 nucleotide sequence: TGCAGTGCTAGAGCAGGGATTTCACCCCTCCACTTT. The chain employs TRBV20-1 and TRBJ1-6; D is possibly TRBD1 (5 bases). Germline lookup yields CDR1 DFQATT and CDR2 SNEGSKA (reference sequence). This CDR3 contains 12 residues. V dropped 1 base and J dropped 9 bases, with 7 bases sitting between them.

This chain connects TRBV9 to TRBJ1-1; the D gene is possibly TRBD1 (5 bases). Germline CDR1 is SGDLS and CDR2 is YYNGEE. The CDR3 runs 14 residues. Trimming pared 2 bases from V and 3 bases from J, leaving 11 bases between. The CDR3 sequence: CASSVLGGDTEAFF. CDR3 bases: TGTGCCAGCAGCGTGCTGGGGGGGGACACTGAAGCTTTCTTT.

This clonotype has just a few counts. The rearrangement joins TRBV6-2 or TRBV6-3 to TRBJ1-5; D remains ambiguous. V was cut by 2 bases and J by 5 bases, with 10 bases left in between. This CDR3 region has 14 residues. Germline loops: CDR1 MNHEY, CDR2 SVGEGT. The CDR3 spells CASSYKFRDQPQHF. DNA for the CDR3: TGTGCCAGCAGTTACAAGTTCCGGGATCAGCCCCAGCATTTT.

The chain links TRBV27 to TRBJ2-7; D call uncertain. The V end lost 3 bases, the J end lost 7 bases, and 16 bases lay between the germline ends. The CDR3 is 14 amino acids. Germline assignment: CDR1 MNHEY and CDR2 SMNVEV (reference sequence). As DNA, the CDR3 is TGTGCCAGCAGTTTCTCCGGGCCCGGGTGGGAGCAGTACTTC. Its translation is CASSFSGPGWEQYF.

CDR3 sequence (DNA): TGTGCCATCAGTGAGTCGGGGTCGTACCAAGAGACCCAGTACTTC. Its protein is CAISESGSYQETQYF. The rearrangement links TRBV10-3 to TRBJ2-5, with D unclear. Germline V gene data show CDR1 as ENHRY and CDR2 as SYGVKD. Trimming cost V 0 bases and J 0 bases, with 8 bases left between them. The CDR3 loop spans 15 amino acids.

V usage is TRBV11-2 and J usage is TRBJ2-7; 12 bases are shared with TRBD2. The ends lost 6 bases at V and 3 bases at J; junction bases unmatched: 9. The germline gives CDR1 SGHAT, CDR2 FQNNGV. The length of the CDR3 is 16 residues. The CDR3 DNA reads as TGTGCCAGCAGTCTTATCCCTAGCGGGAGGGACTACGAGCAGTACTTC. This encodes CASSLIPSGRDYEQYF.

This clonotype was observed once. This chain uses TRBV18 with TRBJ2-2, with D unresolved. The CDR3 has 11 residues. Germline CDR1 is KGHSH and CDR2 is LQKENI. The V end was cut by 1 base, the J end by 11 bases, with 5 bases between. CDR3 amino acids: CASSPQVELFF. DNA for the CDR3: TGTGCCAGCTCACCACAAGTCGAGCTGTTTTTT.

This clonotype occurred a few times. The chain's CDR3 is CASSDRLAGRPSYEQYF. The CDR3, as DNA: TGCGCCAGCAGCGATAGACTAGCGGGGCGACCCTCCTACGAGCAGTACTTC. J is TRBJ2-7 and V is TRBV5-1, with 11 bases identical to TRBD2. The CDR3 is 17 amino acids. Trimming cost V 4 bases and J 0 bases; bases outside gene matches: 9. CDR1 SGHRS and CDR2 YFSETQ come from the germline V gene.

This chain uses TRBV7-2 with TRBJ2-7, with 8 nucleotides matching TRBD2. The germline CDR1 and CDR2 sequences are SGHTA and FQGNSA. The CDR3 totals 15 residues. J was trimmed by 8 bases and V by 0 bases; bases with no gene match: 9. This CDR3 is CASSLAGTREYKQYF. The CDR3 DNA follows: TGTGCCAGCAGCTTAGCCGGGACTAGAGAATACAAGCAGTACTTC.

The V and J genes are TRBV6-5 and TRBJ2-7, with TRBD1 matching 9 bases. The V gene's germline CDR1 is MNHEY and CDR2 SVGAGI. CDR3 length: 14 amino acids. J gave up 7 bases and V 4 bases, and 8 bases lay outside the gene matches. This chain's CDR3 is CASSLTGTGMEQYF. CDR3 sequence (DNA): TGTGCCAGCAGTTTGACCGGGACAGGGATGGAGCAGTACTTC.

V and J are TRBV20-1 and TRBJ2-4; 9 bases are shared with TRBD1. The CDR3 spans 16 residues. The germline CDR1 and CDR2 sequences are DFQATT and SNEGSKA (reference sequence). J lost 0 bases, V lost 6 bases, and 9 bases had no gene match. The DNA of the CDR3 is TGCAGTGCCAGTCACGGACAGGGGAGAGCCAAAAACATTCAGTACTTC. Protein product: CSASHGQGRAKNIQYF.

This clonotype was seen repeatedly, ten times or more. For the CDR3, the DNA is TGTGCCAGCAGCTTAGACGGTAAAGGATACAATGAGCAGTTCTTC. It yields the protein CASSLDGKGYNEQFF. This chain connects TRBV7-6 to TRBJ2-1; D ambiguous. Germline lookup yields CDR1 SGHVS and CDR2 FNYEAQ. The V and J ends lost 1 base and 4 bases respectively, with 11 bases between them. The CDR3 spans 15 residues.

This clonotype has ten or more counts. The chain is built from TRBV29-1 and TRBJ2-3; D remains ambiguous. Germline-derived CDR1 and CDR2 are SQVTM and ANQGSEA. CDR3 length: 13 amino acids. Trimming stripped 0 bases from V and 1 base from J, with 5 bases between. In DNA, the CDR3 is TGCAGCGTTGAAGAAGCAGGCACAGATACGCAGTATTTT. This sequence encodes CSVEEAGTDTQYF.

This chain connects TRBV20-1 to TRBJ2-2; D is perhaps TRBD2 (5 bases). V was cut by 0 bases and J by 7 bases, with 18 bases left in between. CDR1 and CDR2 from the germline V gene are DFQATT and SNEGSKA (reference sequence). The CDR3 covers 16 residues. CDR3 nucleotides: TGCAGTGCTAGAGATCAGCTAACGGGATTAGGCGGGGAGCTGTTTTTT. This translates into CSARDQLTGLGGELFF.

This clonotype was found a few times. This rearrangement joins TRBV10-3 to TRBJ2-3; TRBD2 agrees at 9 bases. Germline loops: CDR1 ENHRY, CDR2 SYGVKD. This CDR3 spans 15 amino acids. Trimming took 3 bases from V and 6 from J; bases not matched to a gene: 7. The CDR3 nucleotides read TGTGCCATCAGTGATTGGCGGGGGGGCCCCGATACGCAGTATTTT. Translation: CAISDWRGGPDTQYF.

This clonotype showed up just a few times. The gene calls are TRBV21-1 and TRBJ1-2; the D call of TRBD1 is as the table states it, not checked on the DNA. TRBV21-1 is reported as a pseudogene. This CDR3 has 17 amino acids. The CDR3 here is CASSKGIDGQSTYGYTF. The CDR3 DNA follows: TGTGCCAGCAGCAAAGGGATAGATGGACAGTCGACTTATGGCTACACCTTC.

This clonotype showed up many times. The V call is TRBV29-1, the J call TRBJ2-7; 9 bases line up with TRBD1. The V segment lost 6 bases and the J segment 0 bases; nucleotides outside the gene matches: 9. The CDR3 totals 15 residues. Germline values: CDR1 SQVTM, CDR2 ANQGSEA. CDR3: CSVVYGTGSSYEQYF. The CDR3 DNA sequence: TGCAGCGTCGTTTACGGGACAGGGAGCTCCTACGAGCAGTACTTC.

This clonotype came up many times. The chain is built from TRBV20-1 and TRBJ1-2, with 7 nucleotides matching TRBD1. The V gene end was trimmed by 6 bases and the J gene end by 2 bases; junction bases not matched to a gene: 6. The CDR3 is 13 residues long. The germline gives CDR1 DFQATT, CDR2 SNEGSKA (reference sequence). The CDR3 here is CSAKTGFNYGYTF. The CDR3 DNA follows: TGCAGTGCCAAGACAGGGTTCAACTATGGCTACACCTTC.

The V call is TRBV10-3, the J call TRBJ2-7; no reliable D call. V shed 5 bases and J shed 4 bases, with 9 bases lying between them. Looked up from germline, CDR1 is ENHRY and CDR2 is SYGVKD. The CDR3 contains 12 residues. Written as DNA, the CDR3 is TGTGCCATCAGTTGGACCTTATACGAGCAGTACTTC. Its protein product is CAISWTLYEQYF.

The chain combines TRBV4-2 with TRBJ2-7; D may be TRBD1 (5 bases). This CDR3 contains 17 residues. Per the germline V gene, CDR1 is LGHNA and CDR2 is YNFKEQ. V lost 3 bases and J lost 2, with 20 bases in between. The DNA of the CDR3 is TGTGCCAGCAGCCACACTACAGGTTCGGAATCGGCCTACGAGCAGTACTTC. Translating gives CASSHTTGSESAYEQYF.

The chain links TRBV20-1 to TRBJ1-5, with D maybe TRBD1 (6 bases). Germline V gene sequence: CDR1 DFQATT, CDR2 SNEGSKA (reference sequence). The CDR3 length is 13 residues. The V gene lost 5 bases and the J gene lost 9 bases, with 17 bases spanning the gap. CDR3 DNA: TGCAGTGCTGGGAGGACAGATACGCTGCCCCAGCATTTT. Protein product: CSAGRTDTLPQHF.